This T cell receptor beta chain emerged from a study of identical twins. The study, taken as a whole, reports: Conclusions came from cross-sectional statistical analysis, not from following the same donors. The authors noted that invariant MAIT and iNKT cells could partly confound zero-insertion analyses.

In TCRdb, the 5' RACE reads were re-called with MiXCR into one record per CDR3 protein. This table has about 720,000 distinct CDR3 sequences, more than 6.5% appearing once. Regarding this clonotype: Its antigen is currently unknown.

Everyone who gave samples was a healthy Caucasian. Germline V gives CDR1 ENHRY, CDR2 SYGVKD. Trimming pared 7 bases from V and 5 bases from J, leaving 11 bases between. The CDR3 has 13 amino acids. These same data were also listed under a study on yellow fever vaccine responses in identical twins.

The V and J genes are TRBV10-3 and TRBJ2-2; possibly TRBD1 for D (5 bases). This sequence was found in a woman between 18 and 30 years old in good health. The sample comprised PBMCs. CDR3 nucleotides: TGTGCCATCAAAGCCAGGGTAACCGGGGAGCTGTTTTTT. Amino acid sequence: CAIKARVTGELFF.